Below, 9 T cell receptor beta chains from the same sample are listed, as sequenced in a study of cytomegalovirus exposure and HLA in healthy donors. TCRdb keeps only in-frame clones here, not all; method: immunoSEQ multiplex PCR. The top ten hold around 20% of the sample, which has roughly 100,000 clones, 85% seen once. Sequencing used PBMCs. Receptors originate from a man between 18 and 35 years old in good health and CMV-seropositive.

This rearrangement joins TRBV28 to TRBJ2-3; TRBD1 aligns across 10 bases. Trimming at V came to 2 bases and at J to 1 base, leaving 3 bases not matched to a gene. The CDR3 spans 16 residues. CDR1 is MDHEN, CDR2 SYDVKM, per germline. The DNA for the CDR3 is TGTGCCAGCAGTTTACTAGGGACAGGGGGCACAGATACGCAGTATTTT. Translated, it gives CASSLLGTGGTDTQYF. Using reference TRBV28 and TRBJ2-3 for the parts outside the CDR3, the full variable domain is DVKVTQSSRYLVKRTGEKVFLECVQDMDHENMFWYRQDPGLGLRLIYFSYDVKMKEKGDIPEGYSVSREKKERFSLILESASTNQTSMYLCASSLLGTGGTDTQYFGPGTRLTVL.

This chain links TRBV7-9 with TRBJ2-7; unclear D gene. Germline CDR1 and CDR2: SEHNR and FQNEAQ (reference sequence). Trimming shortened V by 6 bases and J by 3 bases, and 6 bases separated the two germline ends. CDR3 size: 11 residues. In DNA form, the CDR3 reads TGTGCCAGCAGACAAGACTACGAGCAGTACTTC. It is translated as CASRQDYEQYF.

This clone was recorded once. The CDR3 DNA sequence: TGCAGCGTTGAGACCCAGGCCGGGGAGCTGTTTTTT. Its protein is CSVETQAGELFF. The chain carries TRBV29-1 and TRBJ2-2; D unresolved. CDR3 size: 12 residues. Trimming pared 3 bases from V and 6 bases from J, leaving 8 bases between. Germline V gene data show CDR1 as SQVTM and CDR2 as ANQGSEA.

On this clone itself: Distinct nucleotide sequences in the sample also encode this CDR3. This chain connects TRBV7-9 to TRBJ1-5; D is perhaps TRBD1 (5 bases). Germline assignment: CDR1 SEHNR and CDR2 FQNEAQ (reference sequence). Trimming removed 2 bases at V and 2 bases at J, with 7 bases between. The CDR3 sequence is 14 residues long. The CDR3 protein is CASSLQGGNQPQHF. DNA of the CDR3: TGTGCCAGCAGCTTACAGGGTGGCAATCAGCCCCAGCATTTT.

The J gene is TRBJ2-1, the V gene TRBV7-3; no definite D call. The V gene's germline CDR1 is SGHTA and CDR2 FQGTGA. V was clipped by 1 base and J by 7 bases, with 8 bases between them. This CDR3 spans 13 amino acids. CDR3 amino acids: CASSLIHGNEQFF. As DNA, the CDR3 is TGTGCCAGCAGCTTAATCCACGGGAATGAGCAGTTCTTC.

The J gene is TRBJ2-7, the V gene TRBV30; maybe TRBD2 (6 bases). The CDR3 is made up of 24 amino acids. Germline loops: CDR1 GTSNPN, CDR2 SVGIG (reference sequence). V gave up 2 bases and J gave up 2 bases, with 43 bases separating them. The CDR3 region is CAWSCTPDRVVVFRCGTSTYEQYV. In DNA, the CDR3 is TGTGCCTGGAGTTGTACCCCCGATAGAGTGGTTGTATTCAGGTGTGGGACTTCCACCTACGAGCAGTACGTC.

This rearrangement joins TRBV6-1 to TRBJ2-1, with 16 nucleotides matching TRBD2. From germline, CDR1 is MNHNS and CDR2 SASEGT. V dropped 6 bases and J dropped 9; count of bases not matched to a gene: 5. This CDR3 comprises 15 residues. CDR3 sequence (DNA): TGTGCCAGCAGGCCCGGGACTAGCGGGAGGGGTGAGCAGTTCTTC. Translation: CASRPGTSGRGEQFF.

The V gene is TRBV9, the J gene TRBJ1-2; maybe TRBD1 (6 bases). Germline V lookup: CDR1 SGDLS, CDR2 YYNGEE. This CDR3 has 13 amino acids. With 3 bases removed from V and 10 bases from J, the gap between germline ends came to 16 bases. The CDR3 loop is CASSGGQGVTYTF. The CDR3 DNA reads as TGTGCCAGCAGCGGGGGGCAGGGAGTTACCTACACCTTC.

The V call is TRBV7-9, the J call TRBJ2-2; the match to TRBD2 covers 8 bases. Germline-derived CDR1 and CDR2 are SEHNR and FQNEAQ (reference sequence). V was clipped by 8 bases and J by 6 bases; unmatched bases: 14. The CDR3 runs to 16 residues. CDR3 protein: CASGGGPSGSAGELFF. CDR3 coding DNA: TGTGCCAGCGGGGGTGGGCCCAGCGGGAGCGCCGGGGAGCTGTTTTTT.